This TCR beta chain was sequenced during a study of cytomegalovirus exposure and HLA in healthy donors. Study details: Roughly 180 million T cells yielded approximately 100 million unique TCR beta sequences, as an earlier analysis found.

Study results and limitations: In vitro checks showed that a few CMV-associated chains really do target CMV antigens.

CDR3 length equals 13 residues. Germline loops: CDR1 LNHDA, CDR2 SQIVND (reference sequence). Turning to this clone: Its antigen is currently unknown.

The PCR made use of 60 Vbeta and 13 Jbeta primers. Libraries were prepared by immunoSEQ multiplex PCR; TCRdb keeps only in-frame clonotypes and omits some of them. The sample comprises about 98,000 clones, approximately 83% of which are singletons, and more than 3% rests with the top ten. The sequence derives from a female donor in good health and CMV-seropositive. The chain joins TRBV19 to TRBJ2-5, with D possibly being TRBD1 (6 bases). The J call is in doubt because the DNA end fits TRBJ2-7 better. Sequenced input: PBMCs. CDR3: CASSTGQNYEQYF. Written as DNA, the CDR3 is TGTGCCAGTAGTACGGGACAAAACTACGAGCAGTACTTC.